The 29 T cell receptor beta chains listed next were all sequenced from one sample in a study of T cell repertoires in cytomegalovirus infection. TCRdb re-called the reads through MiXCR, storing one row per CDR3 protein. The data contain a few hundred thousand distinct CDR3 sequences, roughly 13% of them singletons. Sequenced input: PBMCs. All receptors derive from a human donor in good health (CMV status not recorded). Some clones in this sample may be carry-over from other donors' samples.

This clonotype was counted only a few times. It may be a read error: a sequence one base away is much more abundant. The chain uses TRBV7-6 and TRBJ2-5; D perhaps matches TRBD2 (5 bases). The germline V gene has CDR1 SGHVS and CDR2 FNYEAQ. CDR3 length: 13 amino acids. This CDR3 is CANSLGLKETQYF. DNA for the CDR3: TGTGCCAACAGCCTTGGACTTAAAGAGACCCAGTACTTC.

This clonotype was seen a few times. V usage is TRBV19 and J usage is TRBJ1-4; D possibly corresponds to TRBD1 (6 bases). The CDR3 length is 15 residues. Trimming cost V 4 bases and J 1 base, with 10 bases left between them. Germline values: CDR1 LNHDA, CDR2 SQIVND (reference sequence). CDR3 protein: CASSSGGLTNEKLFF. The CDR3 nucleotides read TGTGCCAGTAGTAGTGGGGGGCTAACTAATGAAAAACTGTTTTTT. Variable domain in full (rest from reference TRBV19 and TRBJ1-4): DGGITQSPKYLFRKEGQNVTLSCEQNLNHDAMYWYRQDPGQGLRLIYYSQIVNDFQKGDIAEGYSVSREKKESFPLTVTSAQKNPTAFYLCASSSGGLTNEKLFFGSGTQLSVL.

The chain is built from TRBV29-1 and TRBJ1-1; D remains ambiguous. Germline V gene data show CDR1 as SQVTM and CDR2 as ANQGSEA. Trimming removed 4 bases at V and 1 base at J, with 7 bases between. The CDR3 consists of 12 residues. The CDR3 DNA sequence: TGCAGCGTTGTCGGCGGGAACACTGAAGCTTTCTTT. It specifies CSVVGGNTEAFF.

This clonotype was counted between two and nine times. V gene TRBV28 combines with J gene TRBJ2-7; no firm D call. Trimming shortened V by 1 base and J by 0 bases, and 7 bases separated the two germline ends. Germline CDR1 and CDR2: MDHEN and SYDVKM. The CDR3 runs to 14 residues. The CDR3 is CASSLFRVSYEQYF. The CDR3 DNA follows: TGTGCCAGCAGTTTATTTAGGGTCTCCTACGAGCAGTACTTC.

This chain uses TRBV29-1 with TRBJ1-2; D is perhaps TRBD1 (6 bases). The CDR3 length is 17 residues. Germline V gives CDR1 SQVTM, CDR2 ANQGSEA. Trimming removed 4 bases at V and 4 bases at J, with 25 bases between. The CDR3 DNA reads TGCAGCGTTGGGGGCCAGCGGGAGGACAGCTCGGCCTATGGCTACACCTTC. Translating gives CSVGGQREDSSAYGYTF.

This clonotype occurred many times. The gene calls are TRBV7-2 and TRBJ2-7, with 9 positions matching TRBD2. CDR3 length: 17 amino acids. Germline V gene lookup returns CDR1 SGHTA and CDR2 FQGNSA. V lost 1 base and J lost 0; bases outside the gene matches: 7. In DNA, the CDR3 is TGTGCCAGCAGCTTAGTAGGTACTAGCGGGTACTCCTACGAGCAGTACTTC. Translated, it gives CASSLVGTSGYSYEQYF.

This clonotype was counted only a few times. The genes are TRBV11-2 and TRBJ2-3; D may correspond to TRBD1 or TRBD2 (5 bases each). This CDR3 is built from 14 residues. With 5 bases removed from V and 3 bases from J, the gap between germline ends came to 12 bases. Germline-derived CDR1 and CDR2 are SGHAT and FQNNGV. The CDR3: CASSPPGRTDTQYF. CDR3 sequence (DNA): TGTGCCAGCAGCCCCCCGGGGCGGACAGATACGCAGTATTTT.

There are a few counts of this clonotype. The DNA of the CDR3 is TGTGCCAGCACCTGGGACAATCGGGAGACCCAGTACTTC. This encodes CASTWDNRETQYF. This rearrangement joins TRBV2 to TRBJ2-5; tentatively, D is TRBD1 (6 bases). The CDR3 covers 13 residues. With 7 bases removed from V and 5 bases from J, the gap between germline ends came to 14 bases. Per germline, CDR1 SNHLY and CDR2 FYNNEI.

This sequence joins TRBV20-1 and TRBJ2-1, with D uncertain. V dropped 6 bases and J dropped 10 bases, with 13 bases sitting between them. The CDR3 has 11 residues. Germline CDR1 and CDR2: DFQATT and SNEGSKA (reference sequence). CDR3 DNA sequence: TGCAGTGCCCGTGGCCCTGGGGAGCAGTTCTTC. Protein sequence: CSARGPGEQFF.

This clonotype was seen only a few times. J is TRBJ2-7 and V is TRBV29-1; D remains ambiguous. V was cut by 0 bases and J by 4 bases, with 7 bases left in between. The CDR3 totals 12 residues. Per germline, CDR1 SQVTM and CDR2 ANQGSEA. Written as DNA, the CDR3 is TGCAGCGTTGAAGACCACGGTTACGAGCAGTACTTC. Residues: CSVEDHGYEQYF.

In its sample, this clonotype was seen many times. The CDR3: CASSPTGQGAQSPLHF. CDR3 DNA sequence: TGTGCCAGCAGCCCCACGGGACAGGGGGCGCAATCACCCCTCCACTTT. J is TRBJ1-6 and V is TRBV7-3; TRBD1 aligns across 12 bases. The CDR3 contains 16 residues. The trim removed 5 bases at V and 10 bases at J, leaving 9 bases unmatched. Germline V gene sequence: CDR1 SGHTA, CDR2 FQGTGA.

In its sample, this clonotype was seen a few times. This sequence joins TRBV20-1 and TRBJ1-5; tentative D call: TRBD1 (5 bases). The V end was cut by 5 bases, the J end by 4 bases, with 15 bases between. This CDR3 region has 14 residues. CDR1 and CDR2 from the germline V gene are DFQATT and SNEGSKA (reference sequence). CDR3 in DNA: TGCAGTGCTTTAAGGGGCGGGAAAAATCAGCCCCAGCATTTT. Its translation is CSALRGGKNQPQHF.

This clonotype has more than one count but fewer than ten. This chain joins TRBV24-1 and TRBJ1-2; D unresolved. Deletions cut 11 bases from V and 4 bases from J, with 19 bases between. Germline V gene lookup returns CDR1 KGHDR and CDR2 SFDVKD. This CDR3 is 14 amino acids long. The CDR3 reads CASTDGRSLYGYTF. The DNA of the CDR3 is TGTGCCAGCACCGACGGACGGAGCCTCTATGGCTACACCTTC.

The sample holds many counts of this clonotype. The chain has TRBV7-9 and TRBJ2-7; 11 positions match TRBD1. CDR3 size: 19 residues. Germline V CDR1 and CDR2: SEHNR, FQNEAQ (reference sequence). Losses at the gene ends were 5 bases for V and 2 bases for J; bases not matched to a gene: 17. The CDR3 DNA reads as TGTGCCAGCAGCACCCGTACCGGGACAGGGGGAGAAAACGCCTACGAGCAGTACTTC. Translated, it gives CASSTRTGTGGENAYEQYF. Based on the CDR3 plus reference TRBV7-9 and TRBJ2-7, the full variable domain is DTGVSQNPRHKITKRGQNVTFRCDPISEHNRLYWYRQTLGQGPEFLTYFQNEAQLEKSRLLSDRFSAERPKGSFSTLEIQRTEQGDSAMYLCASSTRTGTGGENAYEQYFGPGTRLTVT.

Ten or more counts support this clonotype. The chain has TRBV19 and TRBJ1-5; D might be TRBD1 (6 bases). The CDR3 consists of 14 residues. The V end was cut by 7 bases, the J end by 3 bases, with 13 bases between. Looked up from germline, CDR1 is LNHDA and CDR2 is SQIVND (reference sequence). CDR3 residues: CASTDGQYNQPQHF. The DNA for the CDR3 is TGTGCCAGTACCGATGGACAGTACAATCAGCCCCAGCATTTT.

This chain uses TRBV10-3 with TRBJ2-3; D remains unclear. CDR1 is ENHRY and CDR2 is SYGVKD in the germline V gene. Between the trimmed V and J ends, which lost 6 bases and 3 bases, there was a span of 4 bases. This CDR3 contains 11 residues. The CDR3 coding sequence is TGTGCCATCAGGGGGACAGATACGCAGTATTTT. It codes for CAIRGTDTQYF.

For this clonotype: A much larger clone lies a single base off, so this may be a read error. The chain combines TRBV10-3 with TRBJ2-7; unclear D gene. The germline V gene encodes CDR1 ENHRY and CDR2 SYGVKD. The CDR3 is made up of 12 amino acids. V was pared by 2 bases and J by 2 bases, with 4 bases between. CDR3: CAISEEPYEQYF. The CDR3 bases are TGTGCCATCAGTGAGGAACCCTACGAGCAGTACTTC.

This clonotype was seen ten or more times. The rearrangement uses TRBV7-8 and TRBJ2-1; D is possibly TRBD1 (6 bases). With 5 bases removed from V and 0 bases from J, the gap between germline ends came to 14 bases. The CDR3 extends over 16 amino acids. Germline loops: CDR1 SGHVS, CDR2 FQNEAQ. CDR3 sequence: CASSMYRVSSYNEQFF. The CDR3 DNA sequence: TGTGCCAGCAGCATGTACAGGGTGAGCTCCTACAATGAGCAGTTCTTC.

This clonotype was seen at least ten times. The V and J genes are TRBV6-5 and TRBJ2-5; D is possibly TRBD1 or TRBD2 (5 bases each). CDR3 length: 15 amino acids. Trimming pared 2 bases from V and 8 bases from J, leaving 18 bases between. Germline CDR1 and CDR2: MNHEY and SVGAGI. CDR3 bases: TGTGCCAGCAGTTACCCCGGGACCCCAAGAGAAACCCAGTACTTC. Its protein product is CASSYPGTPRETQYF.

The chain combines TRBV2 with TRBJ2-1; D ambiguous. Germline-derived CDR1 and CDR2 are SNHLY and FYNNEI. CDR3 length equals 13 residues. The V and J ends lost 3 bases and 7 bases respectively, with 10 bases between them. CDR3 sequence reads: CASSEPPVNEQFF. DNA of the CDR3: TGTGCCAGCAGTGAGCCCCCGGTAAATGAGCAGTTCTTC. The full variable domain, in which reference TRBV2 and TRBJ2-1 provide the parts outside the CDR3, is EPEVTQTPSHQVTQMGQEVILRCVPISNHLYFYWYRQILGQKVEFLVSFYNNEISEKSEIFDDQFSVERPDGSNFTLKIRSTKLEDSAMYFCASSEPPVNEQFFGPGTRLTVL.

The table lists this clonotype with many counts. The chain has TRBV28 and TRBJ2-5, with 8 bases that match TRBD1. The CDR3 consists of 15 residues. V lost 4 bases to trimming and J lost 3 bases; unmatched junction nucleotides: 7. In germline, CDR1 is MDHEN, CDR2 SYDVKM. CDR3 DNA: TGTGCCAGCAGTTCCAGGGGGCGCGATAAAGAGACCCAGTACTTC. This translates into CASSSRGRDKETQYF. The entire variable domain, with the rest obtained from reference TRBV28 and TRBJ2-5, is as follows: DVKVTQSSRYLVKRTGEKVFLECVQDMDHENMFWYRQDPGLGLRLIYFSYDVKMKEKGDIPEGYSVSREKKERFSLILESASTNQTSMYLCASSSRGRDKETQYFGPGTRLLVL.

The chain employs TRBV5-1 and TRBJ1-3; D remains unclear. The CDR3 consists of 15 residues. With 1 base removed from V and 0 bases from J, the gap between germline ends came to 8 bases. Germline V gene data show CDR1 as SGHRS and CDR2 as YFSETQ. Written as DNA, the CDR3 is TGCGCCAGCAGCTTGTTGGCGAACTCTGGAAACACCATATATTTT. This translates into CASSLLANSGNTIYF.

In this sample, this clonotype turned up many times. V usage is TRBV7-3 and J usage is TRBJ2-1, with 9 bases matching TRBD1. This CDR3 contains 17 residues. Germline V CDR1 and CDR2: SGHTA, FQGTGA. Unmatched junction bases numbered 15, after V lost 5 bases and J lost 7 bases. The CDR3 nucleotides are TGTGCCAGCAGCCCCGGTGGGACAGGGCGAACCAAGAATGAGCAGTTCTTC. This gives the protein CASSPGGTGRTKNEQFF.

CDR3 protein: CASSYGGHHMNTEAFF. As DNA, the CDR3 is TGTGCCAGCAGTTACGGGGGACATCACATGAACACTGAAGCTTTCTTT. The chain has TRBV6-5 and TRBJ1-1, with D perhaps TRBD1 (6 bases). The V gene's germline CDR1 is MNHEY and CDR2 SVGAGI. This CDR3 has 16 amino acids. The ends were cut back, 2 bases at V and 0 bases at J, with 13 bases in the middle.

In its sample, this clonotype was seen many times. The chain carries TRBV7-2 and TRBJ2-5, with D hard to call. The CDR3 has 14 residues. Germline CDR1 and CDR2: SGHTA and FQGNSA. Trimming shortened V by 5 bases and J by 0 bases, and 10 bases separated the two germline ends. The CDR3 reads CASSPPPHQETQYF. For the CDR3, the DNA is TGTGCCAGCAGCCCCCCCCCACACCAAGAGACCCAGTACTTC.

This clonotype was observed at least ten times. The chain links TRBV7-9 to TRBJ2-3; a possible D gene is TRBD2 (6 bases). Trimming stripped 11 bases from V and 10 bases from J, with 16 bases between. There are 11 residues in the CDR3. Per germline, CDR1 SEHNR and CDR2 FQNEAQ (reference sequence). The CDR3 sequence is CAGQRGSAQYF. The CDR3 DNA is TGTGCCGGCCAACGGGGGAGCGCGCAGTATTTT.

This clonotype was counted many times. In nucleotides, the CDR3 is TGTGCCAGCAGCTTATCAGTTTCTTCGGGGGGTTCCTACAATGAGCAGTTCTTC. It codes for CASSLSVSSGGSYNEQFF. The J gene is TRBJ2-1, the V gene TRBV7-2, with 7 bases aligning to TRBD2. The germline gives CDR1 SGHTA, CDR2 FQGNSA. The CDR3 totals 18 residues. Trimming removed 2 bases from V and 1 base from J; junction bases left unmatched: 11.

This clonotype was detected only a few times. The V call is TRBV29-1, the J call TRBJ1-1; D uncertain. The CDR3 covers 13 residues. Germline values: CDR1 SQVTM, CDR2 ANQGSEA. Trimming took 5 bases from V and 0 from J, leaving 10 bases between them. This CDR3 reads CSVTRTLNTEAFF. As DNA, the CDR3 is TGCAGCGTTACCCGAACACTGAACACTGAAGCTTTCTTT.

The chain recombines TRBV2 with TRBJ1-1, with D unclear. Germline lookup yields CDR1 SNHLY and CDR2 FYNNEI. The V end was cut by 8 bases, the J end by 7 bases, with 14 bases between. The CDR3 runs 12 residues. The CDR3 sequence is CASLPGRSEAFF. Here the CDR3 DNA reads TGTGCCAGCCTACCTGGACGGAGTGAAGCTTTCTTT.